The sequence of this T cell receptor beta chain was determined in a study of T cell responses to AZD1222 COVID-19 vaccine. Concerning this clone itself: The target antigen is unknown.

Study-wide results and caveats: Nearly half of unique spike-specific TCRs reportedly avoided B.1.351 and B.1.1.7 mutated regions. Spike-wide vaccine-associated CD4 TCRs dominated at 160-218 and 743-854.

The germline gives CDR1 SGHAT, CDR2 FQNNGV. The CDR3 contains 17 residues. With 1 base removed from V and 6 bases from J, the gap between germline ends came to 18 bases. Method: immunoSEQ multiplex PCR; TCRdb's copy keeps in-frame clones and lacks some. Of some 150,000 clones listed, approximately 90% are singletons. This sample comprised peripheral blood, obtained on day 0 of AZD1222 vaccination. V gene TRBV11-2 combines with J gene TRBJ2-2, with D possibly TRBD2 on 6 matching bases. The clonotype originates from an adult in good health. Here the CDR3 reads CASSLVLGLPVPGELFF. The CDR3 coding sequence is TGTGCCAGCAGCTTAGTTTTGGGACTTCCCGTCCCCGGGGAGCTGTTTTTT.